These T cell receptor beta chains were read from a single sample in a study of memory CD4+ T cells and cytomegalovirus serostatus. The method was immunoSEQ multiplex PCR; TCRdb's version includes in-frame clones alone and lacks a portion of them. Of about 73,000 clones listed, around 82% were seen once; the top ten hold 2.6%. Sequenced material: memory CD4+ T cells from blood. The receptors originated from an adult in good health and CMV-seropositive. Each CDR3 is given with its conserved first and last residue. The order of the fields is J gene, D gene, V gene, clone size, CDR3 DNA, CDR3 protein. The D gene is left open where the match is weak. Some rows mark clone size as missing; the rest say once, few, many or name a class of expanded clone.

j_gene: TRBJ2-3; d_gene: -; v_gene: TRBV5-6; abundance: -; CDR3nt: TGTGCCAGCAGCTTGAGAGGGGCGGCAGATACGCAGTATTTT; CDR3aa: CASSLRGAADTQYF
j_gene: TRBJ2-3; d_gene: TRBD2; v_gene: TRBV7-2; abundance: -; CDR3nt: TGTGCCAGCAGCTTTGACGGGAGGGCCGCGGATACGCAGTATTTT; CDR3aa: CASSFDGRAADTQYF
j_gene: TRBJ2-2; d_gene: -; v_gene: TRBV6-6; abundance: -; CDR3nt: TGTGCCGGAAGCGGGAACACCGGGGAGCTGTTTTTT; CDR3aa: CAGSGNTGELFF
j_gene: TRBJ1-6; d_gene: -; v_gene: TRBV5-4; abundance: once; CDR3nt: TGTGCCAGCAGCCAAAGACAGTATAATTCACCCCTCCACTTT; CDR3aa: CASSQRQYNSPLHF
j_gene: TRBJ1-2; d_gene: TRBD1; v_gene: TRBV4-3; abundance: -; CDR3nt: TGCGCCAGCAGCCAAGCCTGGGAGGGACAGGGCGCCTATGGCTACACCTTC; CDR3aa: CASSQAWEGQGAYGYTF
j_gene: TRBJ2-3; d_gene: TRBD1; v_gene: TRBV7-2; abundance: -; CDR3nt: TGTGCCAGCAGCCGTGGACAGGGTCCAGATACGCAGTATTTT; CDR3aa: CASSRGQGPDTQYF
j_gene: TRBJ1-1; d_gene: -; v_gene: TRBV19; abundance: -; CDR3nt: TGTGCCAGTAGTCCTCTCGGGGGGAGAGATACTGAAGCTTTCTTT; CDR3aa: CASSPLGGRDTEAFF
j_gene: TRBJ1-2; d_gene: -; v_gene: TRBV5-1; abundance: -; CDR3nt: TGCGCCAGCAGCTTGGGGGGAGGGCCTTATGGCTACACCTTC; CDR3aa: CASSLGGGPYGYTF
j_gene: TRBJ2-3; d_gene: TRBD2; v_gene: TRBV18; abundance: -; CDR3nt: TGTGCCAGCTCCCGTGCTAGCGGGAGTGGGACAGATACGCAGTATTTT; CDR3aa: CASSRASGSGTDTQYF
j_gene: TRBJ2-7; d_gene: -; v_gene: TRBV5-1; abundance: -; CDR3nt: TGCGCCAGCAGCGCATCTCAGGGCGGGTACCACTACGAGCAGTACTTC; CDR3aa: CASSASQGGYHYEQYF
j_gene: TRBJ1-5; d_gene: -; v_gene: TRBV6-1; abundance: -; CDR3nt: TGTGCCAGCGACAGCTTGAGCAATCAGCCCCAGCATTTT; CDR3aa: CASDSLSNQPQHF
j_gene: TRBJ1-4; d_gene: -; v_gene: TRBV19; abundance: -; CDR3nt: TGTGCCAGTACCTATGGCGCAACTAATGAAAAACTGTTTTTT; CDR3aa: CASTYGATNEKLFF
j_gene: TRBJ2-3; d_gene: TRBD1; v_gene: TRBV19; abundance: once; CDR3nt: TGTGCCAGTAGTACCGGACAGGGGAACACAGATACGCAGTATTTT; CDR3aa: CASSTGQGNTDTQYF
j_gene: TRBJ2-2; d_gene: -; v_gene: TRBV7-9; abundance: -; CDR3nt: TGTGCCAGCAGCTTCGGAGACCTTCTCGCGAACACCGGGGAGCTGTTTTTT; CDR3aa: CASSFGDLLANTGELFF
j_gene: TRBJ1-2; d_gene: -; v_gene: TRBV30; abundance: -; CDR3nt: TGTGCCTGGAGTGTACTCGGACAGAACTATGGCTACACCTTC; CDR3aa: CAWSVLGQNYGYTF
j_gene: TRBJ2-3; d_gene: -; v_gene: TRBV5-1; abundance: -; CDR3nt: TGCGCCAGCAGCTTGAATTCGGATACGCAGTATTTT; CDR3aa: CASSLNSDTQYF
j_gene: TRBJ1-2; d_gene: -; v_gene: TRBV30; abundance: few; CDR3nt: TGTGCCTGGAGTGAGAAGGGTCCTGGCTATGGCTACACCTTC; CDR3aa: CAWSEKGPGYGYTF
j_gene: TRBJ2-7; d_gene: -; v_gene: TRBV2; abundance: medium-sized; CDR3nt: TGTGCCAGCACCTTAAAAGGGGGCTACGAGCAGTACTTC; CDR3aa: CASTLKGGYEQYF
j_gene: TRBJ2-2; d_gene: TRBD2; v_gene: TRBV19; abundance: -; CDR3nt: TGTGCCAGTAGTCCCCGGACTAGCGGGGACACCGGGGAGCTGTTTTTT; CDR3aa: CASSPRTSGDTGELFF
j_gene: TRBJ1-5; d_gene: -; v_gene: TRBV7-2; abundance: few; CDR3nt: TGTGCCAGCAGCTTAAGCACAGGGTATCAGCCCCAGCATTTT; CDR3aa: CASSLSTGYQPQHF
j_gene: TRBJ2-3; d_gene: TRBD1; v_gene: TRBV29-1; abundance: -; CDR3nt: TGCAGCGTTGGCAAGACAGGGTCAGATACGCAGTATTTT; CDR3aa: CSVGKTGSDTQYF
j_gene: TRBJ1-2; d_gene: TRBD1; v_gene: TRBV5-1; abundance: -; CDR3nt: TGCGCCAGCAGCCCCGGACAGGGGACCAACTATGGCTACACCTTC; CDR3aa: CASSPGQGTNYGYTF
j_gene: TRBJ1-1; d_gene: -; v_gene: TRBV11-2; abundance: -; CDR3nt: TGTGCCAGCAGCTCTCGGACAGACACTGAAGCTTTCTTT; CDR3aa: CASSSRTDTEAFF
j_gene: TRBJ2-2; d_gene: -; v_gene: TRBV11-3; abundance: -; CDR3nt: TGTGCCAGCAGCTTGAGACTAGGGTACACCGGGGAGCTGTTTTTT; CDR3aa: CASSLRLGYTGELFF
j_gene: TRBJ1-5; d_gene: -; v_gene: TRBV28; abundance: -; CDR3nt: TGTGCCAGCAGGTTGACCCCGATCAGGGGCAATCAGCCCCAGCATTTT; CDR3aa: CASRLTPIRGNQPQHF
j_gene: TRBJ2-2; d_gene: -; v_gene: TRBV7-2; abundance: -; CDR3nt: TGTGCCAGCAGCTTGGATCCTAGGTCCGGGGAGCTGTTTTTT; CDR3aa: CASSLDPRSGELFF
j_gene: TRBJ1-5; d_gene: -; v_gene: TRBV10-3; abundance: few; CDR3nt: TGTGCCATCAGTGAGTCCCGAGATCAGCCCCAGCATTTT; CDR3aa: CAISESRDQPQHF
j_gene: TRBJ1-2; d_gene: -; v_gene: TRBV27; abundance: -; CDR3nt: TGTGCCAGCAAGACCGCAGGGATTAACTATGGCTACACCTTC; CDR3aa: CASKTAGINYGYTF
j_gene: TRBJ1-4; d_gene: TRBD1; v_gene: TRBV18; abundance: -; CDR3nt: TGTGCCAGCTCGCCGAACAGGGGAACTAATGAAAAACTGTTTTTT; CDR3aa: CASSPNRGTNEKLFF
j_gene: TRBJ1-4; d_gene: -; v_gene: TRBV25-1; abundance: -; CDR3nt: TGTGCCAGCAGCCGAGGGGCCTCCTCCGGAACTAATGAAAAACTGTTTTTT; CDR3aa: CASSRGASSGTNEKLFF